Described below is a single TCR beta chain sequence and its context. TEMRA cells were FACS-enriched, while CD8+ and CD4+ T cells were negatively isolated. RNA was extracted with the RNeasy kit, and a quantity of about 0.45 to 1 ug was reverse transcribed using random hexamers. Coverage of TCR beta CDR3 amplification by immunoSEQ multiplex PCR extended to 54 Vbeta and 13 Jbeta. MiXCR, run by TCRdb on the immunoSEQ multiplex PCR reads, gives a single entry per CDR3 protein. The top ten clones hold 0.07% to 0.09% of a sample with approximately 230,000 distinct CDR3 sequences, roughly 95% of them seen once. Unmatched junction bases numbered 8, after V lost 7 bases and J lost 7 bases. The germline gives CDR1 LNHDA, CDR2 SQIVND (reference sequence). This CDR3 spans 14 amino acids. This entry comes from a study of CD8 T cells in Susac syndrome.

The genes are TRBV19 and TRBJ2-2, with 8 bases lining up with TRBD1. The sample taken for sequencing was CD4+ T cells from PBMCs. The sequence was collected from a human donor with multiple sclerosis. The CDR3 nucleotides are TGTGCCAGTACCACGACAGGGGTAGGCGGGGAGCTGTTTTTT. Translation gives CASTTTGVGGELFF.